One sample yielded the 24 T cell receptor beta chains listed below, sequenced in a study of tumor-infiltrating lymphocytes in primary liver carcinoma. Unsorted whole blood supplied the RNA, and germline DNA was extracted too. Total RNA (roughly 550 ng) served as template for TCR beta cDNA synthesis primed by a constant-region primer. The TCR beta library was amplified through three nested multiplex PCR rounds in a modified ARM-PCR procedure. TRBV1-TRBV30 forward primers paired with a C-beta reverse primer were used in the first two PCR rounds, which ran approximately 10 cycles each. TCRdb processed the multiplex PCR reads anew with MiXCR; each CDR3 protein has one entry. This table has around 210,000 distinct CDR3 sequences, less than 70% appearing once. Sequencing input: peripheral blood. All receptors come from an older woman with primary liver carcinoma and hepatitis B virus infection.

Details on this clonotype: A read error may account for a junction end that differs from germline. The CDR3 here is CASSRDRGIGELFF. The CDR3 nucleotides read TGTGCCAGCAGTCGGGACAGGGGAATCGGGGAGCTGTTTTTC. The J gene is TRBJ2-2, the V gene TRBV28, with 10 nucleotides matching TRBD1. This CDR3 spans 14 amino acids. Per the germline V gene, CDR1 is MDHEN and CDR2 is SYDVKM.

The CDR3 DNA follows: TGTGCCAGCAGCCCGGCCCGGGGGCAGTTTTTAACTGAAGCTTTCTTT. Its protein is CASSPARGQFLTEAFF. This rearrangement joins TRBV7-9 to TRBJ1-1, with a weak D call TRBD1 (6 bases). This CDR3 is built from 16 residues. CDR1 is SEHNR and CDR2 is FQNEAQ in the germline V gene (reference sequence). Trimming removed 5 bases from V and 5 bases from J, with 21 bases in between. Filled out from reference TRBV7-9 and TRBJ1-1, the complete variable domain reads DTGVSQNPRHKITKRGQNVTFRCDPISEHNRLYWYRQTLGQGPEFLTYFQNEAQLEKSRLLSDRFSAERPKGSFSTLEIQRTEQGDSAMYLCASSPARGQFLTEAFFGQGTRLTVV.

Turning to this clonotype: This may be a read error, as it is one base from a much larger clone. The genes are TRBV6-1 and TRBJ1-2; no clear D gene. This CDR3 has 14 amino acids. Between the trimmed V and J ends, which lost 4 bases and 6 bases, there was a span of 15 bases. Germline lookup yields CDR1 MNHNS and CDR2 SASEGT. CDR3 region: CASSGIGGWNGYTF. The CDR3 DNA reads as TGTGCCAGCAGTGGTATAGGAGGGTGGAATGGCTACACCTTC.

This clonotype was detected a few times. This rearrangement joins TRBV30 to TRBJ1-2; D remains ambiguous. V was trimmed by 3 bases and J by 5 bases, leaving 13 bases between them. The length of the CDR3 is 13 residues. CDR1 and CDR2 (germline): GTSNPN, SVGIG (reference sequence). CDR3 sequence: CAWRAGNLYGYTF. The CDR3 DNA reads as TGTGCCTGGAGGGCGGGGAACTTATATGGCTACACCTTC.

The rearrangement uses TRBV30 and TRBJ1-1; D ambiguous. V gave up 1 base and J gave up 1 base, with 7 bases separating them. From germline, CDR1 is GTSNPN and CDR2 SVGIG (reference sequence). CDR3 length: 13 residues. CDR3 loop: CAWSEQQNTEAFF. In DNA form, the CDR3 reads TGTGCCTGGAGTGAACAGCAGAACACTGAAGCTTTCTTT.

As regards this clonotype: A much larger clone lies one base from this, so it may be a read error. The gene calls are TRBV12-3 or TRBV12-4 and TRBJ1-6; D remains ambiguous. V was pared by 2 bases and J by 6 bases, with 14 bases between. The length of the CDR3 is 16 residues. CDR3 coding DNA: TGTGCCAGCAGTTTAAGTATGCTAGGCACTAATTCACCCCTCCACTTT. It codes for CASSLSMLGTNSPLHF.

This chain joins TRBV29-1 and TRBJ2-1, with a possible D match to TRBD2 (7 bases). Germline V gene lookup returns CDR1 SQVTM and CDR2 ANQGSEA. V lost 4 bases to trimming and J lost 8 bases, with 30 bases between them. The CDR3 spans 18 residues. As DNA, the CDR3 is TGCAGCGTTGGGGGAAGTATCCGGGGACTACAGGGTCGCGATGAGCAGTTCTTC. The encoded protein is CSVGGSIRGLQGRDEQFF.

Note on this clonotype: This may be a read error, as it is one base from a much larger clone. The CDR3 nucleotides read TGTGCCAACACCACTTCCGGTGGGATGGCTGAAGCTTTCTTT. Its translation: CANTTSGGMAEAFF. V gene TRBV6-5 combines with J gene TRBJ1-1; D call uncertain. The CDR3 is made up of 14 amino acids. Germline V gene sequence: CDR1 MNHEY, CDR2 SVGAGI. Trimming removed 10 bases at V and 6 bases at J, with 21 bases between.

The chain recombines TRBV11-2 with TRBJ1-2, with TRBD1 identical over 8 bases. CDR3 size: 18 residues. CDR1 and CDR2 (germline): SGHAT, FQNNGV. The V segment lost 5 bases and the J segment 1 base; nucleotides outside the gene matches: 15. The CDR3 DNA follows: TGTGCCAGCAGCGTACGATCCCCAGGGGGCCGACTTAACTATGGCTACACCTTC. Its protein product is CASSVRSPGGRLNYGYTF.

V gene TRBV6-5 combines with J gene TRBJ2-7, with D maybe TRBD1 (6 bases). The CDR3 loop spans 15 amino acids. CDR1 and CDR2 (germline): MNHEY, SVGAGI. The V gene lost 3 bases and the J gene lost 3 bases, with 15 bases spanning the gap. The chain's CDR3 is CASSYSGVGGYEQYF. The DNA of the CDR3 is TGTGCCAGCAGTTATTCCGGCGTAGGGGGCTACGAGCAGTACTTC.

Regarding this clonotype: The CDR3 ends on some other residue instead of the conserved phenylalanine or tryptophan, so this is likely a read error. The gene calls are TRBV5-1 and TRBJ2-1; D ambiguous. Germline V gene data show CDR1 as SGHRS and CDR2 as YFSETQ. The CDR3 spans 16 residues. V lost 4 bases and J 0 bases, leaving 14 bases between the germline ends. CDR3 residues: CASSVQKFSSYNEQFL. The CDR3 DNA reads TGCGCCAGCAGCGTGCAGAAGTTCAGCTCCTACAATGAGCAGTTCCTC.

V usage is TRBV4-1 and J usage is TRBJ1-5, with a possible D match to TRBD1 (5 bases). The CDR3 totals 15 residues. Germline-derived CDR1 and CDR2 are MGHRA and YSYEKL. V shed 4 bases and J shed 4 bases, with 14 bases lying between them. This CDR3 is CASSPAMGLNQPQHF. CDR3 in DNA: TGCGCCAGCAGCCCAGCGATGGGACTAAATCAGCCCCAGCATTTT.

This clonotype was detected once. The chain links TRBV6-5 to TRBJ2-7; 9 bases fit TRBD1. The V and J ends lost 8 bases and 3 bases, in that order; junction bases with no gene match: 20. CDR3 size: 18 residues. Germline lookup yields CDR1 MNHEY and CDR2 SVGAGI. The CDR3 nucleotides are TGTGCCAGCGGTTCGACACAGGGGGCGCTTTCCGCGTTCTACGAGCAGTACTTC. It encodes CASGSTQGALSAFYEQYF.

This rearrangement joins TRBV2 to TRBJ2-1; 7 nucleotides match TRBD2. This CDR3 spans 17 amino acids. The trim removed 7 bases at V and 5 bases at J, leaving 17 bases unmatched. From germline, CDR1 is SNHLY and CDR2 FYNNEI. This chain's CDR3 is CASTVELAEISHNEQFF. The CDR3 coding sequence is TGTGCCAGCACCGTTGAGCTAGCGGAGATATCCCACAATGAGCAGTTCTTC.

On this clonotype itself: A read error is possible here, since a much larger clone lies one base away. This chain links TRBV12-3 or TRBV12-4 with TRBJ2-3, with D maybe TRBD1 (8 bases). Trimming pared 6 bases from V and 4 bases from J, leaving 14 bases between. The CDR3 is made up of 14 amino acids. CDR3 sequence reads: CASREQGGADTQYF. DNA for the CDR3: TGTGCCAGCAGGGAACAGGGGGGGGCAGATACGCAGTATTTT.

Comments on this clonotype: The junction does not match germline at one end; this may be a read error. J is TRBJ1-1 and V is TRBV29-1, with D maybe TRBD1 (5 bases). From germline, CDR1 is SQVTM and CDR2 ANQGSEA. CDR3 length: 15 amino acids. In DNA, the CDR3 is TGCAGCGTTGGCCCGAGACAGAGCCTGAATACTGGAGCTTTCTTT. Its protein product is CSVGPRQSLNTGAFF. The full variable domain, with the rest looked up from reference TRBV29-1 and TRBJ1-1, is SAVISQKPSRDICQRGTSLTIQCQVDSQVTMMFWYRQQPGQSLTLIATANQGSEATYESGFVIDKFPISRPNLTFSTLTVSNMSPEDSSIYLCSVGPRQSLNTGAFFGQGTRLTVV.

This clonotype was seen more than once but under ten times. The chain joins TRBV10-1 to TRBJ2-3; 8 bases line up with TRBD2. Germline CDR1 reads WNHNN; CDR2 reads SYGVQD (reference sequence). Trimming removed 3 bases from V and 5 bases from J; junction bases left unmatched: 10. This CDR3 contains 16 residues. The CDR3 spells CASSESLVAGGDTQYF. The CDR3, as DNA: TGCGCCAGCAGTGAATCCCTAGTCGCGGGGGGAGATACGCAGTATTTT.

This clonotype came up many times. V gene TRBV6-5 combines with J gene TRBJ2-1; D might be TRBD1 (6 bases). V dropped 5 bases and J dropped 4 bases, with 15 bases sitting between them. Germline V gives CDR1 MNHEY, CDR2 SVGAGI. The length of the CDR3 is 15 residues. Written as DNA, the CDR3 is TGTGCCAGCAGTGCACTTGGGACACCATACAATGAGCAGTTCTTC. Translating gives CASSALGTPYNEQFF.

This clonotype was recorded once. This may be a read error: a much more frequent sequence differs by one nucleotide. The V gene is TRBV12-3 or TRBV12-4, the J gene TRBJ1-5; TRBD1 agrees at 9 bases. Matching the DNA end better, TRBJ2-3 makes the J call doubtful. The CDR3 is 16 amino acids. The CDR3 DNA follows: TGTGCCAGCAGTTTAATAGGGACAGGGTTAGGTCAGCCCCAGTATTTT. This codes for CASSLIGTGLGQPQYF.

About this clonotype itself: A much bigger clone sits one base away, suggesting this may be a read error. The chain carries TRBV6-5 and TRBJ2-1; 9 nucleotides agree with TRBD2. After removal of 6 bases from V and 8 bases from J, the junction contained 14 bases not matched to a gene. The CDR3 has 16 amino acids. Germline loops: CDR1 MNHEY, CDR2 SVGAGI. In nucleotides, the CDR3 is TGTGCCAGCAGCTCCATCGGACTAGCGAAATACGATGAGCAGTTCTTC. Translating it yields CASSSIGLAKYDEQFF.

Concerning this clonotype: This may stem from a read error, because a much larger clone lies one nucleotide away. The chain combines TRBV4-1 with TRBJ1-5; tentative D call: TRBD1 (5 bases). CDR3 length equals 16 residues. Germline values: CDR1 MGHRA, CDR2 YSYEKL. V gave up 5 bases and J gave up 7 bases, with 21 bases separating them. CDR3 sequence: CASSSWGRAESQPQHF. The CDR3 coding sequence is TGCGCCAGCAGCTCGTGGGGACGGGCAGAGTCCCAGCCCCAGCATTTT.

A remark on this clonotype: The junction and the germline gene differ at one end; a read error may be behind it. V usage is TRBV7-9 and J usage is TRBJ2-5; 8 nucleotides line up with TRBD1. CDR1 and CDR2 (germline): SEHNR, FQNEAQ (reference sequence). The CDR3 loop spans 15 amino acids. In nucleotides, the CDR3 is TGTGCCAGCAGCTACACGACAGGGGACCAGGAGACTCAGTACTTC. Its translation is CASSYTTGDQETQYF.

The table lists this clonotype with a few counts. The chain combines TRBV5-4 with TRBJ1-3, with D possibly matching TRBD1 (5 bases). Germline assignment: CDR1 SGHNT and CDR2 YYREEE (reference sequence). V dropped 1 base and J dropped 0 bases, with 17 bases sitting between them. This CDR3 region has 18 residues. The CDR3 reads CASSLRGFRGRSGNTIYF. The CDR3 DNA reads as TGTGCCAGCAGCTTGAGGGGTTTCCGGGGTCGCTCTGGAAACACCATATATTTT.

About this clonotype: Since no conserved phenylalanine or tryptophan closes the CDR3, a read error is the likely cause. V gene TRBV7-8 combines with J gene TRBJ2-7, with 10 bases identical to TRBD1. With V trimmed by 5 bases and J by 2 bases, 9 bases remained unmatched. The germline gives CDR1 SGHVS, CDR2 FQNEAQ. The CDR3 is made up of 16 amino acids. The CDR3 here is CASSLGTGDGTYEQYL. The CDR3 DNA reads as TGTGCCAGCAGCCTCGGGACAGGGGACGGGACCTACGAGCAGTACCTC.